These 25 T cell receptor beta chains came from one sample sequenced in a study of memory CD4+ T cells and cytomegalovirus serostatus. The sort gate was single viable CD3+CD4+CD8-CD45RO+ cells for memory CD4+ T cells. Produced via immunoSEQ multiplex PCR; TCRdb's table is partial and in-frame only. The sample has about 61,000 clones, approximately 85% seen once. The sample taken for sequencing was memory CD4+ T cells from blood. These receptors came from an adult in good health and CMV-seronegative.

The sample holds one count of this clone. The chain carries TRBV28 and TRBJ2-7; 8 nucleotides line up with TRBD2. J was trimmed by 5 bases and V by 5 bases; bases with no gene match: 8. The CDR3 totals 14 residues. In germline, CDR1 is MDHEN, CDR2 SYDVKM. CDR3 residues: CASSAPGLVHEQYF. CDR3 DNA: TGTGCCAGCAGTGCCCCGGGACTAGTCCACGAGCAGTACTTC.

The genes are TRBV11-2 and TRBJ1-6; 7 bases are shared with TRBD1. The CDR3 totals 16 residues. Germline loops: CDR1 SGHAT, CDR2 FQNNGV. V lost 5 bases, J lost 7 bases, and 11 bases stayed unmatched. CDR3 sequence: CASSPTRQGRNSPLHF. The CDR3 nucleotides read TGTGCCAGCAGCCCGACCCGACAGGGCAGAAATTCACCCCTCCACTTT.

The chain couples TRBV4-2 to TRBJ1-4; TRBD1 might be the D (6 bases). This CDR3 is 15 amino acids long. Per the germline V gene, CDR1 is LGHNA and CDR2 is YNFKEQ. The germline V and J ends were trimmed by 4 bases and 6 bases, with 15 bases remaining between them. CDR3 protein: CASSLQGRSDEKLFF. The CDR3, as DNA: TGTGCCAGCAGCCTCCAGGGGAGGTCGGATGAAAAACTGTTTTTT.

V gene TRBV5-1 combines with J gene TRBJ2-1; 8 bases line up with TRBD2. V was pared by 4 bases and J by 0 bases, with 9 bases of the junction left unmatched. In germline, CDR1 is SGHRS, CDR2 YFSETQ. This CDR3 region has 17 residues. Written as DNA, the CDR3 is TGCGCCAGCAGCCCCCTCGGGGGGGGCAGCTCCTACAATGAGCAGTTCTTC. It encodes CASSPLGGGSSYNEQFF.

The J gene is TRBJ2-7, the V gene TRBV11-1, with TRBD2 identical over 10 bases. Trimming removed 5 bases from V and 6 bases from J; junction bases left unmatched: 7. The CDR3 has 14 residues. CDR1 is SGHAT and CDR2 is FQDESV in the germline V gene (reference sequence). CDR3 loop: CASSEGLAETEQYF. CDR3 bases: TGTGCCAGCAGCGAAGGACTAGCGGAGACCGAGCAGTACTTC.

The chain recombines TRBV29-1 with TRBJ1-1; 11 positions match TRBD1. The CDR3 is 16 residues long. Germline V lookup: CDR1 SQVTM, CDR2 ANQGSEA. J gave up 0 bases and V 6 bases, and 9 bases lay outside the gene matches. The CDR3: CSVQSGTGGLNTEAFF. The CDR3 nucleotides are TGCAGCGTCCAGTCCGGGACAGGGGGGCTGAACACTGAAGCTTTCTTT.

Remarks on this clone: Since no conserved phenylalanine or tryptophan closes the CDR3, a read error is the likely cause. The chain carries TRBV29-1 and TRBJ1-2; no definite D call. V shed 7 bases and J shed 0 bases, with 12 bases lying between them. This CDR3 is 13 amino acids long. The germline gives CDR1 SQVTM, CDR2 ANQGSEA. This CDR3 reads CSASDKTNYGYTL. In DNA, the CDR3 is TGCAGCGCCTCCGACAAAACTAACTATGGCTACACCCTC.

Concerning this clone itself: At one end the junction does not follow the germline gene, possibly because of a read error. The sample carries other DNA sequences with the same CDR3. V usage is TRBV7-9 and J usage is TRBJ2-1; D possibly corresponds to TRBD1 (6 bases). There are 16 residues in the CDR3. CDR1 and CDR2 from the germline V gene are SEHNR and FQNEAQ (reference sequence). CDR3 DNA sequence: TGTGCCAGTAGCTTAGGGACCGGGTGGCAGGGGAATGAGCAGTTCTTC. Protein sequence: CASSLGTGWQGNEQFF.

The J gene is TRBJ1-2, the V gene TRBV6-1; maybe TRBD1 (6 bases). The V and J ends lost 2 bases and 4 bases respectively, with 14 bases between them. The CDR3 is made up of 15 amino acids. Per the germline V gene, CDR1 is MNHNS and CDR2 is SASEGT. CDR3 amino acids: CASSEWVGATYGYTF. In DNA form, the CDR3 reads TGTGCCAGCAGTGAATGGGTGGGGGCGACCTATGGCTACACCTTC.

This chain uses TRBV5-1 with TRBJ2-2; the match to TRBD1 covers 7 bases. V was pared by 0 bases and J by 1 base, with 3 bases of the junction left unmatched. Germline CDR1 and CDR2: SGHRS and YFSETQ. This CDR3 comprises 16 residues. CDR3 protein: CASSLETGWNTGELFF. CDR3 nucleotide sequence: TGCGCCAGCAGCTTGGAGACAGGGTGGAACACCGGGGAGCTGTTTTTT.

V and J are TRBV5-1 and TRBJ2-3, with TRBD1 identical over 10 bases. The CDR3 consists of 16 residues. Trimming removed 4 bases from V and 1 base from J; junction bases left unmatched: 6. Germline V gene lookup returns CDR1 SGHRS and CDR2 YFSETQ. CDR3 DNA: TGCGCCAGCAGCCCGAGGGGGACAGGGGGCACAGATACGCAGTATTTT. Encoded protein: CASSPRGTGGTDTQYF.

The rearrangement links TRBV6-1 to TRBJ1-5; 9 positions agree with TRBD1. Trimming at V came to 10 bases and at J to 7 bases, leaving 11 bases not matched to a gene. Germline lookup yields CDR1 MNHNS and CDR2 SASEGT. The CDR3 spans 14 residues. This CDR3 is CAISPGQGSQPQHF. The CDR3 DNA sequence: TGTGCCATTTCCCCGGGACAGGGCTCGCAGCCCCAGCATTTT.

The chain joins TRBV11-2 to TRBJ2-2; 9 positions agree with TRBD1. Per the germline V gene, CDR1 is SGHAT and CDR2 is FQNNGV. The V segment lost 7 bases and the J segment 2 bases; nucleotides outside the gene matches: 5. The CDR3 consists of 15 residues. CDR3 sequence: CASKKDRGNTGELFF. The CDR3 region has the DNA TGTGCCAGCAAAAAGGACAGGGGAAACACCGGGGAGCTGTTTTTT.

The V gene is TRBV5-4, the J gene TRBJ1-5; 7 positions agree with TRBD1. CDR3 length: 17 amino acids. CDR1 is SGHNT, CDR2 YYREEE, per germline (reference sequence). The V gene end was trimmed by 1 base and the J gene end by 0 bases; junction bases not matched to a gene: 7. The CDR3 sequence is CASSLKLTGNSNQPQHF. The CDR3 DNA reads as TGTGCCAGCAGCTTGAAGTTGACAGGGAATAGCAATCAGCCCCAGCATTTT.

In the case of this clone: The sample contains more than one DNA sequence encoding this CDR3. As DNA, the CDR3 is TGTGCCAGCAGTTTGGGGGGAGCGGGGACCGGGGAGCTGTTTTTT. As protein: CASSLGGAGTGELFF. The V call is TRBV28, the J call TRBJ2-2; 7 positions match TRBD2. CDR3 length: 15 amino acids. Germline loops: CDR1 MDHEN, CDR2 SYDVKM. The V segment lost 3 bases and the J segment 5 bases; nucleotides outside the gene matches: 6.

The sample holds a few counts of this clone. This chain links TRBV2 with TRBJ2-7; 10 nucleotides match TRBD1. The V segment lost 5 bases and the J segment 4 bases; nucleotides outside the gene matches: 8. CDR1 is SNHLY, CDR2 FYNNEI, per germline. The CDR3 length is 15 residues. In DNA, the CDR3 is TGTGCCAGCAGTCAGAGCAGGACAGGGGGTTACGAGCAGTACTTC. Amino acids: CASSQSRTGGYEQYF.

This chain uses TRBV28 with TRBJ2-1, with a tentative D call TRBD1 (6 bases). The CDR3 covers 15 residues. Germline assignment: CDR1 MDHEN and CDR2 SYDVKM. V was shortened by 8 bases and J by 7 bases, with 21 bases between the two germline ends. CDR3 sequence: CASSIGGSSINEQFF. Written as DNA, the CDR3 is TGTGCCAGCTCGATAGGGGGATCATCAATTAATGAGCAGTTCTTC.

The CDR3 loop reads CAWSIHGTAPRNEKLFF. Here the CDR3 DNA reads TGTGCCTGGAGTATACATGGGACAGCCCCACGGAATGAAAAACTGTTTTTT. The chain uses TRBV30 and TRBJ1-4, with 7 nucleotides matching TRBD1. V shed 2 bases and J 5 bases; nucleotides not matched to a gene: 14. The CDR3 is made up of 17 amino acids. From germline, CDR1 is GTSNPN and CDR2 SVGIG (reference sequence).

Here the CDR3 DNA reads TGTGCCAGTAGTATACGAGAGTTCTATGGCTACACCTTC. The encoded protein is CASSIREFYGYTF. V is TRBV19 and J is TRBJ1-2; D is undetermined. The CDR3 runs to 13 residues. From germline, CDR1 is LNHDA and CDR2 SQIVND (reference sequence). Between the trimmed V and J ends, which lost 2 bases and 4 bases, there was a span of 8 bases.

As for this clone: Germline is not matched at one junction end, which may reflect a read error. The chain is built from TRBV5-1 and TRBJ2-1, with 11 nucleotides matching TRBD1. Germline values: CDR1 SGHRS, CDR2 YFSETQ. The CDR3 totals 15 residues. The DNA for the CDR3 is TGCGCCAGCAGCCCCGGGACAGGGGGGAACAAGGAGCAGTTCTTC. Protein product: CASSPGTGGNKEQFF.

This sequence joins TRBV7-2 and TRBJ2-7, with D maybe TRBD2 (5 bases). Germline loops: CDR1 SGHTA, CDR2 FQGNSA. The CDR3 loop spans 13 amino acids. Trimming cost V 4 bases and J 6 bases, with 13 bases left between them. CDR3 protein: CASSYVGMREQYF. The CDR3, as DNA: TGTGCCAGCAGCTACGTCGGGATGCGCGAGCAGTACTTC.

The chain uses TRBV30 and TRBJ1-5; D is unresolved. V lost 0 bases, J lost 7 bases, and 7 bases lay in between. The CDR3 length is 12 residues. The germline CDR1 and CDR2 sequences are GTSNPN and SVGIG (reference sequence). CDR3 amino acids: CAWSVGLQPQHF. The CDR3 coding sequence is TGTGCCTGGAGTGTAGGATTGCAGCCCCAGCATTTT. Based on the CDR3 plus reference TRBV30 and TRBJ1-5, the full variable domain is SQTIHQWPATLVQPVGSPLSLECTVEGTSNPNLYWYRQAAGRGLQLLFYSVGIGQISSEVPQNLSASRPQDRQFILSSKKLLLSDSGFYLCAWSVGLQPQHFGDGTRLSIL.

The CDR3 nucleotides are TGTGCCAGCACCCAAAGGACAGGGGAGGGCTACACCTTC. This sequence encodes CASTQRTGEGYTF. The V gene is TRBV6-1, the J gene TRBJ1-2; 9 bases align to TRBD1. This CDR3 has 13 amino acids. Germline trimming cut 7 bases from V and 8 bases from J; bases unmatched to any gene: 8. Per germline, CDR1 MNHNS and CDR2 SASEGT.

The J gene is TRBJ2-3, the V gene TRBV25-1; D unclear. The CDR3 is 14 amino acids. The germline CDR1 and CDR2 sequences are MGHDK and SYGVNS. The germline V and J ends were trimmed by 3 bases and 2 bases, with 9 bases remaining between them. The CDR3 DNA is TGTGCCAGCAGTGAGGCGGATTACACAGATACGCAGTATTTT. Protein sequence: CASSEADYTDTQYF.

The CDR3 coding sequence is TGTGCCAGCAGCAGAGGTAGTAGCGGGACTGGGGCCAACGTCCTGACTTTC. Translating gives CASSRGSSGTGANVLTF. The rearrangement uses TRBV7-2 and TRBJ2-6; 8 bases are a match to TRBD2. V lost 5 bases and J lost 2; bases outside the gene matches: 8. Germline values: CDR1 SGHTA, CDR2 FQGNSA. The CDR3 consists of 17 residues.